The table lists the clone carrying this TCR beta chain with a count of one. The sample is drawn from a study of blood T cell repertoires in COVID-19. The overall study: Acute and convalescent COVID-19 specimens originated in the United States, Italy and Spain. Sources were T cells, B-cell-depleted T cells, or PBMCs; the material itself was cDNA or gDNA.

Original analysis: Quantification of nucleated cells was approximated via reference gene primer amplification. Using immunoSEQ multiplex PCR, the repertoire was profiled, and TCRdb retains in-frame clones only, with some absent. Clonal size and the V and J genes are those of that table, whereas D and trimming came from the DNA. Among around 230,000 clones listed, 86% were seen once. Participants were aged roughly 18 to 89 years from 24 US areas. The V and J ends lost 6 bases and 1 base respectively, with 15 bases between them. The CDR3 has 15 residues. Germline V gene lookup returns CDR1 SNHLY and CDR2 FYNNEI.

The sequence was obtained from a woman aged 40-49 years with acute COVID-19. The specimen sequenced was PBMCs or T cells enriched from blood (not recorded which). The chain joins TRBV2 to TRBJ1-2, with D possibly TRBD1 on 6 matching bases. CDR3 in DNA: TGTGCCAGCAGGAGTATGGCAGGGGATAACTATGGCTACACCTTC. Encoded protein: CASRSMAGDNYGYTF.